This TCR beta chain was documented in a study of low-dose radiotherapy and immunotherapy resistance in tumors. About the research overall: Nivolumab was given to patients as a 240 mg flat dose every two weeks, and ipilimumab at 1 mg/kg every six weeks. Both were delivered intravenously.

The time point was: before trial treatment. V was pared by 6 bases and J by 9 bases, with 18 bases between. This CDR3 spans 14 amino acids. Both a constant-region primer and a V-primer adapter served to amplify TCRs across 20 to 25 PCR cycles. In vitro transcription served to amplify the mRNA that had been isolated. One entry per CDR3 protein results from TCRdb running MiXCR on the reads. The sample holds some 45,000 distinct CDR3 sequences, 12% seen once. This clonotype was detected many times. The J gene is TRBJ2-1, the V gene TRBV12-3 or TRBV12-4; D gene ambiguous. The TCR originated in a female donor with ovarian cancer. This specimen was PBMCs, taken before treatment. The DNA for the CDR3 is TGTGCCAGCAGCCTTGACTTTCTAGGGATTGAGCAGTTCTTC. This sequence encodes CASSLDFLGIEQFF.